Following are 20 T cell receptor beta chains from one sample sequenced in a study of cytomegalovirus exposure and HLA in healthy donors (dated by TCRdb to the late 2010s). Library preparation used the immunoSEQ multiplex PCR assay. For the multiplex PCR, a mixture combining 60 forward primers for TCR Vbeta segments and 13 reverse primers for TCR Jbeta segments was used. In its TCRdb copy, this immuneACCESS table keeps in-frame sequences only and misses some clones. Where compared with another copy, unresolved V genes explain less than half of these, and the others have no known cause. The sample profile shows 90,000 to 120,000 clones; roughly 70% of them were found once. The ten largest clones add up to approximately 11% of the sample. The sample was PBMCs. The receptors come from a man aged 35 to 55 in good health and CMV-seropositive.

The CDR3 is CASSPVQGLSGNTIYF. CDR3 nucleotides: TGCGCCAGCAGCCCCGTCCAGGGCCTCTCTGGAAACACCATATATTTT. The chain uses TRBV5-1 and TRBJ1-3, with D tentatively TRBD1 (5 bases). The germline CDR1 and CDR2 sequences are SGHRS and YFSETQ. The ends were cut back, 4 bases at V and 0 bases at J, with 14 bases in the middle. CDR3 length: 16 amino acids.

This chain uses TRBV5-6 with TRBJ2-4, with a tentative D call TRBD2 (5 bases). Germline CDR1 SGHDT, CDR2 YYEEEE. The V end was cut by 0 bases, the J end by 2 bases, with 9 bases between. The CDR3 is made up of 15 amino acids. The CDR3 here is CASSLGGQTKNIQYF. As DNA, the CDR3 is TGTGCCAGCAGCTTGGGCGGGCAGACCAAAAACATTCAGTACTTC. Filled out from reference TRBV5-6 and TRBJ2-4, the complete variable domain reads DAGVTQSPTHLIKTRGQQVTLRCSPKSGHDTVSWYQQALGQGPQFIFQYYEEEERQRGNFPDRFSGHQFPNYSSELNVNALLLGDSALYLCASSLGGQTKNIQYFGAGTRLSVL.

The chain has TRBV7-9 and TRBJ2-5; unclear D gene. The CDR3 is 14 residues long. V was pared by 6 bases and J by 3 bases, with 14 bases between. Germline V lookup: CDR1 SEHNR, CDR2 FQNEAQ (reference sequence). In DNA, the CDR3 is TGTGCCAGCAGTTCTCCCGACTGGGAAGAGACCCAGTACTTC. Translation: CASSSPDWEETQYF.

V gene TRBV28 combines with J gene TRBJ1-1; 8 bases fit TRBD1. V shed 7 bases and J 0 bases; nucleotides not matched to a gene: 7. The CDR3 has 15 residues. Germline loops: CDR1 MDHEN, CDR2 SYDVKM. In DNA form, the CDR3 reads TGTGCCAGCAAAGAATCGACAGGGGTGAACACTGAAGCTTTCTTT. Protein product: CASKESTGVNTEAFF.

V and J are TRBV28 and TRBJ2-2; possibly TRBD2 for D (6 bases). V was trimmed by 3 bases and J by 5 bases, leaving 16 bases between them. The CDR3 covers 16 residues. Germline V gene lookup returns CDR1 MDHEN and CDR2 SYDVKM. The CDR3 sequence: CASSLFSGSKTGELFF. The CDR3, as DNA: TGTGCCAGCAGTTTGTTTTCCGGGAGTAAGACCGGGGAGCTGTTTTTT.

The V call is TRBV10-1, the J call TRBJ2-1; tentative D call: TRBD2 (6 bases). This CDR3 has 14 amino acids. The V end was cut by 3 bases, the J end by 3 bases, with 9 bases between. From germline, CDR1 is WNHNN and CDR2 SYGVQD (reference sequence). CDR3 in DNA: TGCGCCAGCAGTGATCGGGGGATCTACAATGAGCAGTTCTTC. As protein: CASSDRGIYNEQFF.

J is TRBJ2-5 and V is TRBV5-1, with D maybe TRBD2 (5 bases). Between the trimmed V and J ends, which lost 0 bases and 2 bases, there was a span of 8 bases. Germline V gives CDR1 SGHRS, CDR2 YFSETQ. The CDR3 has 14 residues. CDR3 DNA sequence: TGCGCCAGCAGCTTGGAGCGGCGGCAAGAGACCCAGTACTTC. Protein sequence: CASSLERRQETQYF.

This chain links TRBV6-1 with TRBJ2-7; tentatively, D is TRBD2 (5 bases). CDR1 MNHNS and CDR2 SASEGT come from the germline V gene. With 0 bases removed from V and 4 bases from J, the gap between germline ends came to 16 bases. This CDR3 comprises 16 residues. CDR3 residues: CASSEASGDGGYEQYV. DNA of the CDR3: TGTGCCAGCAGTGAAGCTTCAGGAGATGGAGGTTACGAGCAGTACGTC.

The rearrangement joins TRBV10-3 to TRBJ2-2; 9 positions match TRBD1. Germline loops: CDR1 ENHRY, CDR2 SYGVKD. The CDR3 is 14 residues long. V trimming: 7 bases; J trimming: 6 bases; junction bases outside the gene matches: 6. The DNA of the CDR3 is TGTGCCATCATGGGACAGGGAGGGGCCGGGGAGCTGTTTTTT. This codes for CAIMGQGGAGELFF.

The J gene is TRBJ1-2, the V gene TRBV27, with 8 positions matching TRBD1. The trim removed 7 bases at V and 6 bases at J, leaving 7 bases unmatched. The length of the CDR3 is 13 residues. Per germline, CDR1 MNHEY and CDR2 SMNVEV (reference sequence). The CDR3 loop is CASTGGASDGYTF. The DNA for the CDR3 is TGTGCCAGCACAGGGGGCGCATCGGATGGCTACACCTTC.

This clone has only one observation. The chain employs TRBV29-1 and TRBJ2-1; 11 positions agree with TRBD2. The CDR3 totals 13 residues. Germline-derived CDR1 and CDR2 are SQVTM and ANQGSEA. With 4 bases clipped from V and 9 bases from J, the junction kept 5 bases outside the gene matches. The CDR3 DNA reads TGCAGCGTTGTGACTAGCGGGACTGGTGAGCAGTTCTTC. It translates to CSVVTSGTGEQFF.

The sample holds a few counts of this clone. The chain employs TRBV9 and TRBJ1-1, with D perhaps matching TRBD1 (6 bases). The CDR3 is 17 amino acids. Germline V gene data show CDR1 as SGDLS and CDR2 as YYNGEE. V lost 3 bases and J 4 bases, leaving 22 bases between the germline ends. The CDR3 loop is CASSERDTGFGGTEAFF. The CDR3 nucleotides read TGTGCCAGCAGCGAGAGGGACACCGGGTTCGGTGGCACTGAAGCTTTCTTT.

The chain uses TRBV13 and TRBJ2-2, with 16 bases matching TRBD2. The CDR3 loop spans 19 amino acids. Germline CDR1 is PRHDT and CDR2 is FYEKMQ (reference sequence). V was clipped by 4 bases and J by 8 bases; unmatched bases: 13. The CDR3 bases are TGTGCCAGCAGCTCCACAGGGACTAGCGGGAGGGCCGGCGAGGGGGAGCTGTTTTTT. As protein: CASSSTGTSGRAGEGELFF.

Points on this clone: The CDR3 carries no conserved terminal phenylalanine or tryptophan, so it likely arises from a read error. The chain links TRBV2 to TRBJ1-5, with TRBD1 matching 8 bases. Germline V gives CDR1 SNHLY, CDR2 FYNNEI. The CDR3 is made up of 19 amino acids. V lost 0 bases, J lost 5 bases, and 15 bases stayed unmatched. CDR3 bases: TGTGCCAGCAGTGAAGCGCGGGCAGGGGGCCTGAGAAATGATCAGCCCCAGCATTCT. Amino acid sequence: CASSEARAGGLRNDQPQHS.

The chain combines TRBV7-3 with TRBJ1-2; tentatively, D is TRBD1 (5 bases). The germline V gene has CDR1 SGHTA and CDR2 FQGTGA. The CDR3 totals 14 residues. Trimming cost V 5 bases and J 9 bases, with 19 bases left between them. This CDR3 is CASSPGGGGSSYTF. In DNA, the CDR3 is TGTGCCAGCAGCCCGGGCGGGGGAGGGAGCAGCTACACCTTC.

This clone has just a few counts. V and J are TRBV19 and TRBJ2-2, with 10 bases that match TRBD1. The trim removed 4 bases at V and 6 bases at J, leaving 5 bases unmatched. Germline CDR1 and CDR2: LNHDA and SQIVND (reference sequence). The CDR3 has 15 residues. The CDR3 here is CASSTGTGVPGELFF. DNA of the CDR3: TGTGCCAGTAGTACCGGGACAGGGGTCCCCGGGGAGCTGTTTTTT.

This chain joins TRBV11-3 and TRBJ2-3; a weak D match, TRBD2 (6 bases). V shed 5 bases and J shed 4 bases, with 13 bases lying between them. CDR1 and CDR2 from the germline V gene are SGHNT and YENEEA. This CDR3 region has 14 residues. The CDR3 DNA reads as TGTGCCAGCAGCCTCGGAGGGACCGCAGATACGCAGTATTTT. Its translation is CASSLGGTADTQYF.

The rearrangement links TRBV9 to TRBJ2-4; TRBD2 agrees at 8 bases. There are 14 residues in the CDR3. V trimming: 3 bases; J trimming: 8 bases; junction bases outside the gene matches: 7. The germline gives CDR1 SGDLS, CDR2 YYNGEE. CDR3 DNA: TGTGCCAGCAGCGGTAGCGGGACTCGAGACATTCAGTACTTC. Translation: CASSGSGTRDIQYF.

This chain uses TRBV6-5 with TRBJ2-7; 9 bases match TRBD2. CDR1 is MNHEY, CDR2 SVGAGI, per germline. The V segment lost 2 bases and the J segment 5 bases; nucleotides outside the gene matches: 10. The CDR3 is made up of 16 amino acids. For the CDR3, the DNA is TGTGCCAGCAGTTACCTTAGCGGGAGAACGTCCGACGAGCAGTACGTC. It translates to CASSYLSGRTSDEQYV.

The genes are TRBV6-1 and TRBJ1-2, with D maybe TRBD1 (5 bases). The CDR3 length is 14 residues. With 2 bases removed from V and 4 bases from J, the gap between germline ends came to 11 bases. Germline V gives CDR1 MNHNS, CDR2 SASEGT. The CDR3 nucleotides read TGTGCCAGCAGTGAACGAGGAGGGGCCTATGGCTACACCTTC. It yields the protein CASSERGGAYGYTF.